The clone carrying this TCR beta chain has just a few counts. No antigen is known for it. The record originates from a study of regulatory T cells in long-lasting Graves disease. General study points: Accuracy may have suffered from the small sample size.

Time point here: newly diagnosed GD, antithyroid drugs for less than 3 months. Scientists built the TCR library using RNA that was extracted from PBMCs. This CDR3 is 15 amino acids long. Germline CDR1 reads SGDLS; CDR2 reads YYNGEE. V was pared by 4 bases and J by 2 bases, with 15 bases between. Construction of TCR beta libraries relied on iRepertoire HTBI primers and on Arm-PCR targeting CDR3 regions. TCRdb processed the multiplex PCR reads anew with MiXCR; each CDR3 protein has one entry. The repertoire holds approximately 400,000 distinct CDR3 sequences, with 15% as singletons. The sample also formed part of further work on T cells in Graves' hyperthyroidism and ophthalmopathy.

This rearrangement joins TRBV9 to TRBJ1-1, with D maybe TRBD1 (5 bases). Sample: peripheral blood mononuclear cells (PBMCs), taken at new diagnosis, from a patient treated with antithyroid drugs. This receptor was obtained from a woman aged 30 to 39 with Graves disease. The CDR3 spells CASSQLNRPNTEAFF. For the CDR3, the DNA is TGTGCCAGCAGCCAACTCAACAGGCCAAACACTGAAGCTTTCTTT.